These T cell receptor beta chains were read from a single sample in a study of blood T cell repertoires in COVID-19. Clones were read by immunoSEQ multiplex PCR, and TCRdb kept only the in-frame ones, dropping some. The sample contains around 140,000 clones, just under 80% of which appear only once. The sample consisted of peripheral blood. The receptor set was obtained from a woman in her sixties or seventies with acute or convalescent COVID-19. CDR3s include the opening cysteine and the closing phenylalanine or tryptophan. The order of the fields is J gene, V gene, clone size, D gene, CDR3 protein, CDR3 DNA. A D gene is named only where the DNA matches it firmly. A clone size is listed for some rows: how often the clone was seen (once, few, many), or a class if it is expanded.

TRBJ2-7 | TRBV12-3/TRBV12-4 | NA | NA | CASSLQVNYEQYF | TGTGCCAGCAGTTTACAGGTAAACTACGAGCAGTACTTC
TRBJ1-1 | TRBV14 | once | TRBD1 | CASSQPGTENTEAFF | TGTGCCAGCAGCCAACCCGGGACAGAGAACACTGAAGCTTTCTTT
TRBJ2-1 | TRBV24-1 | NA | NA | CATSDPGLGHNEQFF | TGTGCCACCAGTGACCCCGGGCTGGGGCACAATGAGCAGTTCTTC
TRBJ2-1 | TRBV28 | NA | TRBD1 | CASKKGQLLNEQFF | TGTGCCAGTAAGAAGGGACAGTTACTAAATGAGCAGTTCTTC
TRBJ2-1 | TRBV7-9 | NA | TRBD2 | CASSFPTSGRVGEQFF | TGTGCCAGCAGCTTCCCGACTAGCGGGAGGGTGGGTGAGCAGTTCTTC
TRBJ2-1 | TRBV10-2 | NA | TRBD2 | CASSWGLAGLSSYNEQFF | TGCGCCAGCAGTTGGGGACTAGCGGGCTTGAGCTCCTACAATGAGCAGTTCTTC
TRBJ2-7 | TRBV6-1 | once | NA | CASSEFMGRGRLNEQYF | TGTGCCAGCAGTGAATTTATGGGGAGGGGGAGACTAAACGAGCAGTACTTC
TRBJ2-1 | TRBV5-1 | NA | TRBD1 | CASSVTGGSGEQFF | TGCGCCAGCAGTGTGACAGGGGGCTCAGGTGAGCAGTTCTTC
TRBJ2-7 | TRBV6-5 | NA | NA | CASSYLAGSPWEEQYF | TGTGCCAGCAGTTATCTTGCGGGATCCCCGTGGGAGGAGCAGTACTTC
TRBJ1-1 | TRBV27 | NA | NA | CASSLGATYEAFF | TGTGCCAGCAGTTTAGGAGCTACATATGAAGCTTTCTTT
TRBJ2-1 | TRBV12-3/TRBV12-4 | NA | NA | CASSKGTLGQFF | TGTGCCAGCAGTAAAGGGACTCTGGGGCAGTTCTTC
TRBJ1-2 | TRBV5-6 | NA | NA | CASSLDGRHGYTF | TGTGCCAGCAGCTTGGACGGCAGGCATGGCTACACCTTC
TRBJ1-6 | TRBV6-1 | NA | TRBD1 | CASSETGQGVTPLHF | TGTGCCAGCAGTGAAACGGGACAGGGGGTTACACCCCTCCACTTT
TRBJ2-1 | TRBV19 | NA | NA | CASSILATRGSFNEQFF | TGTGCCAGTAGTATCCTTGCGACTCGCGGAAGCTTCAATGAGCAGTTCTTC
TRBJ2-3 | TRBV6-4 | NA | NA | CASSDSGSGAGADTQYF | TGTGCCAGCAGTGACTCGGGGAGCGGAGCCGGGGCAGATACGCAGTATTTT
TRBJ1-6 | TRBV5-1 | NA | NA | CASSLGQNPYNSPLHF | TGCGCCAGCAGCTTGGGACAGAATCCTTATAATTCACCCCTCCACTTT
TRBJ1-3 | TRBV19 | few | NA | CASRRTGGNTIYF | TGTGCCAGTAGAAGGACGGGGGGAAACACCATATATTTT
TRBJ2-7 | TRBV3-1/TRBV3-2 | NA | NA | CASSQASGYLRLQYF | TGTGCCAGCAGTCAAGCGTCCGGGTACCTACGTCTGCAGTACTTC
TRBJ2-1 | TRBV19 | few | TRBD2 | CASVAGGVYNEQFF | TGTGCCAGTGTGGCGGGAGGTGTGTACAATGAGCAGTTCTTC
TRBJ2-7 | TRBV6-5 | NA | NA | CASSYVVAESSYEQYF | TGTGCCAGCAGTTACGTGGTAGCGGAGAGCTCCTACGAGCAGTACTTC
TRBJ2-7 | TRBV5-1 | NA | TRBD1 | CASSPGGYEQYF | TGCGCCAGCAGCCCAGGGGGCTACGAGCAGTACTTC
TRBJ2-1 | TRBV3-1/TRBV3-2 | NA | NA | CASSYRWGNEQFF | TGTGCCAGCAGCTACAGGTGGGGCAATGAGCAGTTCTTC
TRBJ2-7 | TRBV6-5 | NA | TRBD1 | CASRNGQGRTYEQYF | TGTGCCAGCAGGAACGGACAGGGACGGACCTACGAGCAGTACTTC
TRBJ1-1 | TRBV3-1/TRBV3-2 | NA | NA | CASSQLRTGNTEAFF | TGTGCCAGCAGCCAACTAAGGACGGGAAACACTGAAGCTTTCTTT
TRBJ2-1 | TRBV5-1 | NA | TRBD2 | CASSLVAGPNEQFF | TGCGCCAGCTCATTGGTAGCGGGGCCCAATGAGCAGTTCTTC
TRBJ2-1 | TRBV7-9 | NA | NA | CASSLFAANNEQFF | TGTGCCAGCAGCTTATTTGCCGCTAACAATGAGCAGTTCTTC
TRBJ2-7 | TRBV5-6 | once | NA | CASSLMVQGRTYEQYF | TGTGCCAGCAGCTTAATGGTACAGGGGAGGACCTACGAGCAGTACTTC
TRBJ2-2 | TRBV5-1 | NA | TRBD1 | CASRAQGATGELFF | TGCGCCAGCAGAGCACAGGGGGCGACCGGGGAGCTGTTTTTT
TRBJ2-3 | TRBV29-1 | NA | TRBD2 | CSVEVDTSARTDTQYF | TGCAGCGTTGAAGTCGACACTAGCGCCCGCACAGATACGCAGTATTTT
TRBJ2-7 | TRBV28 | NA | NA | CASKIWGGNEQYF | TGTGCCAGCAAAATATGGGGGGGCAACGAGCAGTACTTC